Shown below are 14 T cell receptor beta chains from a single sample sequenced in a study of blood T cell repertoires in COVID-19. The data were produced by immunoSEQ multiplex PCR, yet TCRdb's version contains in-frame clones alone and is incomplete. The sample lists some 70,000 clones, about 86% occurring once. Sequencing used peripheral blood. The receptors come from a woman aged 60-75 years with acute or convalescent COVID-19.

The V call is TRBV5-1, the J call TRBJ1-1; possibly TRBD1 for D (5 bases). The CDR3 is 16 amino acids. Trimming took off 0 bases at V and 0 bases at J, with 12 bases between the two ends. Looked up from germline, CDR1 is SGHRS and CDR2 is YFSETQ. The CDR3 DNA sequence: TGCGCCAGCAGCTTGGTTCCAGGGCCGGTGAACACTGAAGCTTTCTTT. Protein product: CASSLVPGPVNTEAFF.

The DNA of the CDR3 is TGTGCCAGCTCACCTCAGACAGACACAGATACGCAGTATTTT. Amino acid sequence: CASSPQTDTDTQYF. The chain links TRBV18 to TRBJ2-3, with a possible D match to TRBD1 (5 bases). The germline gives CDR1 KGHSH, CDR2 LQKENI. The V end lost 3 bases, the J end lost 2 bases, and 9 bases lay between the germline ends. The CDR3 runs to 14 residues.

V and J are TRBV3-1 (or the pseudogene TRBV3-2) and TRBJ2-7; D may be TRBD1 (6 bases). V gave up 1 base and J gave up 0 bases, with 13 bases separating them. The CDR3 has 16 residues. Germline V gene data show CDR1 as LGHDT and CDR2 as YNNKEL (reference sequence). The CDR3 sequence is CASSQVRMTGSYEQYF. The CDR3 DNA sequence: TGTGCCAGCAGCCAAGTAAGAATGACAGGCTCCTACGAGCAGTACTTC.

This clone was counted a few times. V usage is TRBV6-5 and J usage is TRBJ1-1; a possible D gene is TRBD1 (6 bases). Germline assignment: CDR1 MNHEY and CDR2 SVGAGI. The CDR3 totals 14 residues. V dropped 7 bases and J dropped 0 bases, with 12 bases sitting between them. The CDR3 spells CASTEGEMNTEAFF. In DNA form, the CDR3 reads TGTGCCAGCACCGAGGGGGAGATGAACACTGAAGCTTTCTTT.

V is TRBV7-2 and J is TRBJ1-6; D gene uncertain. CDR1 and CDR2 from the germline V gene are SGHTA and FQGNSA. The V gene lost 4 bases and the J gene lost 8 bases, with 12 bases spanning the gap. This CDR3 region has 14 residues. CDR3 DNA sequence: TGTGCCAGCAGCTCGCCGGGAGGACATTCACCCCTCCACTTT. Translation gives CASSSPGGHSPLHF. Full variable domain (outside the CDR3, taken from reference TRBV7-2 and TRBJ1-6): GAGVSQSPSNKVTEKGKDVELRCDPISGHTALYWYRQSLGQGLEFLIYFQGNSAPDKSGLPSDRFSAERTGGSVSTLTIQRTQQEDSAVYLCASSSPGGHSPLHFGNGTRLTVT.

The V and J genes are TRBV14 and TRBJ1-3, with 8 bases identical to TRBD1. The CDR3 is made up of 16 amino acids. V dropped 3 bases and J dropped 0; count of bases not matched to a gene: 4. Looked up from germline, CDR1 is SGHDN and CDR2 is FVKESK. The CDR3 coding sequence is TGTGCCAGCAGCCACTGGACAGGGATCTCTGGAAACACCATATATTTT. Its protein product is CASSHWTGISGNTIYF.

This rearrangement joins TRBV6-5 to TRBJ1-5; weak D call: TRBD1 (5 bases). The CDR3 spans 15 residues. V was shortened by 0 bases and J by 11 bases, with 17 bases between the two germline ends. Germline CDR1 MNHEY, CDR2 SVGAGI. The DNA of the CDR3 is TGTGCCAGCAGTTACTCGCCAGGACCTGGGGGGGCCCAGCATTTT. Its protein is CASSYSPGPGGAQHF.

The rearrangement joins TRBV30 to TRBJ1-5, with D maybe TRBD1 (6 bases). Germline CDR1 reads GTSNPN; CDR2 reads SVGIG (reference sequence). The CDR3 spans 13 residues. V lost 2 bases and J 6 bases, leaving 11 bases between the germline ends. This chain's CDR3 is CAWSRQGSQPQHF. The CDR3, as DNA: TGTGCCTGGAGTAGGCAGGGGAGTCAGCCCCAGCATTTT.

The chain is built from TRBV5-8 and TRBJ1-2; D is uncertain. Trimming removed 0 bases from V and 7 bases from J, with 13 bases in between. The germline CDR1 and CDR2 sequences are SGHTS and YDEGEE. The CDR3 loop spans 14 amino acids. In DNA, the CDR3 is TGTGCCAGCAGCTTGGCCCAAACTGCGTCTGGCTACACCTTC. Translating it yields CASSLAQTASGYTF.

The chain employs TRBV12-2 and TRBJ2-7; the table assigns TRBD1, which was not confirmed against the DNA. TRBV12-2 is a pseudogene locus. The CDR3 is 15 residues long. CDR3 bases: TGTGCAAGTCGCGTCCGGGACAATGGGCATTACGAGCAGTACTTC. Translated: CASRVRDNGHYEQYF.

The chain joins TRBV5-1 to TRBJ1-6; a weak D match, TRBD1 (6 bases). This CDR3 has 16 amino acids. Trimming took 2 bases from V and 10 from J, leaving 19 bases between them. Germline V gives CDR1 SGHRS, CDR2 YFSETQ. The CDR3 loop reads CASSLQGPRVTSPLHF. The CDR3 nucleotides read TGCGCCAGCAGCTTACAGGGCCCGCGGGTAACCTCACCCCTCCACTTT. The whole variable domain, filled in from reference TRBV5-1 and TRBJ1-6, reads KAGVTQTPRYLIKTRGQQVTLSCSPISGHRSVSWYQQTPGQGLQFLFEYFSETQRNKGNFPGRFSGRQFSNSRSEMNVSTLELGDSALYLCASSLQGPRVTSPLHFGNGTRLTVT.

The chain recombines TRBV5-1 with TRBJ2-5; TRBD2 is a possible D gene (5 bases). The germline gives CDR1 SGHRS, CDR2 YFSETQ. Trimming removed 0 bases at V and 5 bases at J, with 11 bases between. The CDR3 runs to 14 residues. The CDR3 region has the DNA TGCGCCAGCAGCTTGGTAGGCGGGTTGGAGACCCAGTACTTC. Protein: CASSLVGGLETQYF.

The rearrangement links TRBV30 to TRBJ1-3; 9 positions match TRBD1. The germline V gene encodes CDR1 GTSNPN and CDR2 SVGIG (reference sequence). The CDR3 is 12 residues long. The V segment lost 8 bases and the J segment 3 bases; nucleotides outside the gene matches: 2. The chain's CDR3 is CAADRGGNTIYF. The CDR3, as DNA: TGTGCCGCGGACAGGGGTGGAAACACCATATATTTT.

The chain employs TRBV27 and TRBJ2-3; no clear D gene. The V and J ends lost 4 bases and 2 bases respectively, with 10 bases between them. The CDR3 is 14 residues long. Germline V gives CDR1 MNHEY, CDR2 SMNVEV (reference sequence). CDR3 nucleotides: TGTGCCAGCAGTTCTATCTACCCCACAGATACGCAGTATTTT. Translated, it gives CASSSIYPTDTQYF.